This T cell receptor (beta chain) was recorded in a study of T cell repertoires in cytomegalovirus infection. Study-wide context: HLA-B-restricted CMV epitopes that are well studied, plus recently identified HLA-C-restricted ones, were used by the study. An indication of both CMV infection and matching HLA type came from public TCR beta signatures.

TCRdb processed the reads anew with MiXCR; each CDR3 protein has one entry. The table shows about 920,000 distinct CDR3 sequences, with roughly 30% occurring only once. As concerns this clonotype: Its antigen is still unknown.

V was clipped by 2 bases and J by 8 bases, with 12 bases between them. The germline gives CDR1 SEHNR, CDR2 FQNEAQ (reference sequence). CDR3 size: 13 residues. Study-level results: The study found HLA-C-restricted CMV-specific TCR beta clonotypes dominating the ex vivo response. Cumulative public TCR beta family frequency identified carriers of CMV plus the relevant HLA.

The sequences come from cultured CD8+ T cells from PBMCs, collected from culture after CMV antigen stimulation. The genes are TRBV7-9 and TRBJ1-2; no firm D call. The receptor comes from a human donor in good health (CMV status not recorded). Some clones in this sample may be carry-over from other donors' samples. This chain's CDR3 is CASSLSGLMGYTF. CDR3 bases: TGTGCCAGCAGCTTAAGCGGCCTGATGGGCTACACCTTC.